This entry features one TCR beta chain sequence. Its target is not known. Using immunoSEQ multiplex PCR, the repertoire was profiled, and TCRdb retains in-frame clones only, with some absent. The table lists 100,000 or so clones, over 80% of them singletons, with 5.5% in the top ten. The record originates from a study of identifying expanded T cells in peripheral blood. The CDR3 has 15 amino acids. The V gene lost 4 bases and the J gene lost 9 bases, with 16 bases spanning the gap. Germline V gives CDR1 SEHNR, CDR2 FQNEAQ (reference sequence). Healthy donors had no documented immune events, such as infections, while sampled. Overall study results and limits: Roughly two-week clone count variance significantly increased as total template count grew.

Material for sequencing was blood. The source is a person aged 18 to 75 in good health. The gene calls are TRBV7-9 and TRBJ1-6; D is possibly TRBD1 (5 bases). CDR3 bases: TGTGCCAGCAGCTCTCCGGGACCCGTGGTTTCACCCCTCCACTTT. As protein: CASSSPGPVVSPLHF.